The 22 T cell receptor beta chains below come from one sample, sequenced in a study of blood T cells in healthy people across ages. The authors ran a second PCR of about 6 to 12 cycles using a sample-barcoded 5' primer and a J-beta primer mix. In TCRdb, the 5' RACE reads were re-called with MiXCR into one record per CDR3 protein. The table shows about 760,000 distinct CDR3 sequences, with about 25% occurring only once. These data also formed part of another study, on T cells of mothers and their children.

The sample consisted of blood. All receptors come from a boy aged 5-17 years in good health.

The J gene is TRBJ2-7, the V gene TRBV5-1; D is possibly TRBD2 (6 bases). V was pared by 1 base and J by 5 bases, with 16 bases between. The CDR3 runs to 15 residues. Germline lookup yields CDR1 SGHRS and CDR2 YFSETQ. CDR3 sequence reads: CASSLTGASLDEQYF. For the CDR3, the DNA is TGCGCCAGCAGCTTGACGGGAGCCTCTTTAGACGAGCAGTACTTC.

CDR3 bases: TGTGCCAGCAGCCCGTTGCTAGCGGGGGCCTACGAGCAGTACTTC. Residues: CASSPLLAGAYEQYF. The chain links TRBV7-2 to TRBJ2-5; 10 nucleotides line up with TRBD2. The J call may be incorrect, as the DNA end agrees better with TRBJ2-7. Germline CDR1 and CDR2: SGHTA and FQGNSA. The CDR3 length is 15 residues.

This chain links TRBV15 with TRBJ2-7; a possible D gene is TRBD2 (6 bases). CDR1 and CDR2 from the germline V gene are LNHNV and YYDKDF (reference sequence). Trimming shortened V by 2 bases and J by 5 bases, and 22 bases separated the two germline ends. This CDR3 spans 17 amino acids. The CDR3 loop is CATSRRAIAETGDEQYF. CDR3 bases: TGTGCCACCAGCAGACGGGCTATAGCAGAGACGGGAGACGAGCAGTACTTC.

The gene calls are TRBV21-1 and TRBJ2-5; the D call in the table, TRBD1, was not verified against the DNA. TRBV21-1 is classified as a pseudogene. This CDR3 has 17 amino acids. The chain's CDR3 is CASSLPVRDRGMETQYF. The CDR3 DNA is TGTGCCAGCAGCTTGCCGGTCCGGGACAGGGGGATGGAGACCCAGTACTTC.

This clonotype occurred a few times. This chain links TRBV7-2 with TRBJ2-7; no reliable D call. V was clipped by 1 base and J by 4 bases, with 14 bases between them. The germline V gene has CDR1 SGHTA and CDR2 FQGNSA. The CDR3 has 15 amino acids. CDR3 region: CASSLVSQSGYEQYF. The CDR3 nucleotides read TGTGCCAGCAGCTTAGTATCACAGAGTGGGTACGAGCAGTACTTC.

V gene TRBV28 combines with J gene TRBJ2-3; 11 nucleotides agree with TRBD2. The V segment lost 9 bases and the J segment 0 bases; nucleotides outside the gene matches: 5. Germline V lookup: CDR1 MDHEN, CDR2 SYDVKM. The CDR3 loop spans 15 amino acids. The CDR3 here is CASELAGDSTDTQYF. The CDR3, as DNA: TGTGCCAGTGAACTAGCGGGAGACAGCACAGATACGCAGTATTTT.

This clonotype has just one count. The V and J genes are TRBV20-1 and TRBJ2-7; D is ambiguous. V lost 6 bases, J lost 3 bases, and 9 bases lay in between. The germline gives CDR1 DFQATT, CDR2 SNEGSKA (reference sequence). The CDR3 totals 11 residues. The CDR3 loop is CSAADLYEQYF. The CDR3 coding sequence is TGCAGTGCCGCCGATCTCTACGAGCAGTACTTC.

The chain joins TRBV6-2 or TRBV6-3 to TRBJ2-5; D remains ambiguous. The V end was cut by 5 bases, the J end by 2 bases, with 15 bases between. The CDR3 contains 15 residues. Germline CDR1 and CDR2: MNHEY and SVGEGT. This CDR3 is CASSKKRIVQETQYF. CDR3 nucleotide sequence: TGTGCCAGCAGTAAGAAACGGATCGTACAAGAGACCCAGTACTTC.

The chain couples TRBV7-9 to TRBJ2-2; 9 bases agree with TRBD1. This CDR3 comprises 14 residues. Germline CDR1 SEHNR, CDR2 FQNEAQ (reference sequence). V shed 5 bases and J 7 bases; nucleotides not matched to a gene: 5. CDR3 amino acids: CASSPGTGLGELFF. CDR3 bases: TGTGCCAGCAGCCCAGGGACAGGGCTCGGGGAGCTGTTTTTT.

The chain employs TRBV7-3 and TRBJ2-5, with D maybe TRBD1 (6 bases). The V end was cut by 1 base, the J end by 2 bases, with 8 bases between. This CDR3 comprises 14 residues. CDR1 SGHTA and CDR2 FQGTGA come from the germline V gene. This CDR3 is CASSLKGGQETQYF. The DNA of the CDR3 is TGTGCCAGCAGCTTAAAAGGGGGACAAGAGACCCAGTACTTC.

J is TRBJ2-5 and V is TRBV2; 7 bases fit TRBD2. The CDR3 sequence is 15 residues long. The germline V gene encodes CDR1 SNHLY and CDR2 FYNNEI. The J segment lost 5 bases and the V segment lost 8 bases, leaving 14 bases of the junction unmatched. The CDR3: CASRQSAGDMETQYF. The CDR3 coding sequence is TGTGCCAGCCGACAAAGTGCGGGAGATATGGAGACCCAGTACTTC.

This clonotype was counted between two and nine times. The chain carries TRBV25-1 and TRBJ2-5; 14 bases map to TRBD2. The CDR3 sequence is 16 residues long. Germline V CDR1 and CDR2: MGHDK, SYGVNS. V trimming: 4 bases; J trimming: 4 bases; junction bases outside the gene matches: 5. The CDR3: CASSATSGGVRETQYF. DNA of the CDR3: TGTGCCAGCAGTGCGACTAGCGGGGGGGTCCGAGAGACCCAGTACTTC.

This clonotype has just a few counts. V and J are TRBV28 and TRBJ2-1, with D maybe TRBD2 (5 bases). Trimming stripped 11 bases from V and 5 bases from J, with 22 bases between. The V gene's germline CDR1 is MDHEN and CDR2 SYDVKM. The CDR3 is made up of 15 amino acids. CDR3 loop: CAPYPPSRIHNEQFF. The CDR3 DNA reads as TGTGCCCCTTACCCCCCTAGCAGGATACACAATGAGCAGTTCTTC.

The chain employs TRBV6-2 or TRBV6-3 and TRBJ2-1; the D is unclear. The V end was cut by 0 bases, the J end by 8 bases, with 26 bases between. Per the germline V gene, CDR1 is MNHEY and CDR2 is SVGEGT. The CDR3 loop spans 19 amino acids. As DNA, the CDR3 is TGTGCCAGCAGTTACTCGGTCGATCCTTTGGTGAACCGAGGCGATGAGCAGTTCTTC. Translated: CASSYSVDPLVNRGDEQFF.

In this sample, this clonotype turned up a few times. An end of the junction differs from the germline gene, which may be a read error. The chain is built from TRBV5-1 and TRBJ2-4; TRBD1 or TRBD2 may be the D gene (6 bases each). Germline CDR1 reads SGHRS; CDR2 reads YFSETQ. The CDR3 contains 15 residues. In nucleotides, the CDR3 is TGCGCCAGCAGCTTGGAGGGGGGATCCAAAAACATTCAGCACTTC. It encodes CASSLEGGSKNIQHF.

The chain recombines TRBV20-1 with TRBJ1-1; no reliable D call. The germline CDR1 and CDR2 sequences are DFQATT and SNEGSKA (reference sequence). Trimming took off 5 bases at V and 1 base at J, with 8 bases between the two ends. This CDR3 is 12 amino acids long. CDR3 residues: CSACEGNTEAFF. In DNA, the CDR3 is TGCAGTGCTTGCGAGGGGAACACTGAAGCTTTCTTT.

The chain has TRBV20-1 and TRBJ2-3; no reliable D call. Germline loops: CDR1 DFQATT, CDR2 SNEGSKA (reference sequence). V was cut by 2 bases and J by 2 bases, with 17 bases left in between. The CDR3 spans 16 residues. The CDR3 sequence is CSARRVGKEHTDTQYF. CDR3 coding DNA: TGCAGTGCTAGACGGGTTGGTAAGGAGCACACAGATACGCAGTATTTT.

This clonotype has just a few counts. This chain connects TRBV6-5 to TRBJ2-3, with D possibly TRBD1 on 5 matching bases. There are 13 residues in the CDR3. Trimming pared 8 bases from V and 2 bases from J, leaving 11 bases between. Germline values: CDR1 MNHEY, CDR2 SVGAGI. The CDR3 spells CASGRTNTDTQYF. CDR3 coding DNA: TGTGCCAGCGGGCGGACAAACACAGATACGCAGTATTTT.

This clonotype was counted only a few times. V gene TRBV6-5 combines with J gene TRBJ2-5; no clear D gene. Near its end, the DNA agrees better with TRBJ2-1, so the J call may be wrong. The germline gives CDR1 MNHEY, CDR2 SVGAGI. The CDR3 spans 14 residues. The CDR3 sequence: CASSTGRFLNEQFF. CDR3 DNA: TGTGCCAGCAGCACCGGACGGTTCCTGAATGAGCAGTTCTTC.

The gene calls are TRBV5-6 and TRBJ2-2; D is uncertain. From germline, CDR1 is SGHDT and CDR2 YYEEEE. The CDR3 length is 15 residues. V was pared by 7 bases and J by 3 bases, with 16 bases between. The CDR3 nucleotides are TGTGCCAGCCTCCCCCTGGGTAAAGACACCGGGGAGCTGTTTTTT. Encoded protein: CASLPLGKDTGELFF.

The CDR3 DNA reads as TGTGCCAGCAGCTGGGCATTTTCTGATACGCAGTATTTT. Translation: CASSWAFSDTQYF. The gene calls are TRBV7-2 and TRBJ2-3; D uncertain. CDR3 length: 13 residues. V was shortened by 4 bases and J by 6 bases, with 11 bases between the two germline ends. Germline V CDR1 and CDR2: SGHTA, FQGNSA.

The V and J genes are TRBV2 and TRBJ2-1; either TRBD1 or TRBD2 may supply D (7 bases each). The J call is uncertain, as TRBJ2-5 better fits the DNA end. The CDR3 length is 13 residues. Germline V CDR1 and CDR2: SNHLY, FYNNEI. In DNA, the CDR3 is TGTGCCACCATGCGACAGGGAGGGGTGACCCAGTACTTC. It is translated as CATMRQGGVTQYF.